What follows are 14 T cell receptor beta chains derived from one specimen sequenced in a study of blood T cell repertoires in COVID-19 (TCRdb year 2020). Libraries came from the immunoSEQ multiplex PCR assay. TCRdb took over this immuneACCESS table, retaining in-frame rearrangements with V and J assigned. Such tables are incomplete; in checked studies, under half of the missing clones stem from an unresolved V gene, and the remainder is unexplained. This sample lists 150,000 to 200,000 clones; around 87% were detected once. Approximately 0.5% of the sample comes from the top ten. The source material was peripheral blood. These receptor sequences come from a man aged 55 to 69 with COVID-19, enrolled during active disease.

The V call is TRBV6-5, the J call TRBJ1-1, with a tentative D call TRBD1 (5 bases). V lost 6 bases to trimming and J lost 4 bases, with 15 bases between them. CDR3 length: 14 amino acids. The germline V gene has CDR1 MNHEY and CDR2 SVGAGI. The CDR3 coding sequence is TGTGCCAGCAGACTCTCAGGGAGGGGCACTGAAGCTTTCTTT. This sequence encodes CASRLSGRGTEAFF.

V is TRBV28 and J is TRBJ1-3, with D possibly TRBD1 on 6 matching bases. The V end lost 5 bases, the J end lost 0 bases, and 11 bases lay between the germline ends. The germline CDR1 and CDR2 sequences are MDHEN and SYDVKM. The CDR3 consists of 15 residues. The CDR3 sequence is CASSTTGISGNTIYF. In DNA form, the CDR3 reads TGTGCCAGCAGTACGACAGGAATCTCTGGAAACACCATATATTTT.

CDR3 bases: TGTGCCAGCAGCTCAGACCCCCCGGGACTAGCGGGCAATGAGCAGTTCTTC. Amino acids: CASSSDPPGLAGNEQFF. The J gene is TRBJ2-1, the V gene TRBV7-2, with 12 bases aligning to TRBD2. The CDR3 extends over 17 amino acids. V shed 4 bases, J shed 6 bases, and the junction held 10 bases outside the gene matches. Looked up from germline, CDR1 is SGHTA and CDR2 is FQGNSA. Filled out from reference TRBV7-2 and TRBJ2-1, the complete variable domain reads GAGVSQSPSNKVTEKGKDVELRCDPISGHTALYWYRQSLGQGLEFLIYFQGNSAPDKSGLPSDRFSAERTGGSVSTLTIQRTQQEDSAVYLCASSSDPPGLAGNEQFFGPGTRLTVL.

V usage is TRBV6-5 and J usage is TRBJ2-2; 7 nucleotides match TRBD1. The CDR3 has 16 residues. From germline, CDR1 is MNHEY and CDR2 SVGAGI. Trimming at V came to 2 bases and at J to 0 bases, leaving 3 bases not matched to a gene. CDR3 protein: CASSYGDRPNTGELFF. The CDR3 bases are TGTGCCAGCAGTTACGGGGACAGACCGAACACCGGGGAGCTGTTTTTT.

The genes are TRBV4-2 and TRBJ2-1, with 10 bases matching TRBD2. The length of the CDR3 is 18 residues. Losses at the gene ends were 0 bases for V and 3 bases for J; bases not matched to a gene: 8. Per germline, CDR1 LGHNA and CDR2 YNFKEQ. The CDR3 here is CASSQDPVVAGGYNEQFF. The DNA for the CDR3 is TGTGCCAGCAGCCAAGATCCTGTGGTAGCGGGAGGCTACAATGAGCAGTTCTTC.

The rearrangement links TRBV7-8 to TRBJ2-7; TRBD2 aligns across 9 bases. The CDR3 loop spans 16 amino acids. Germline trimming cut 2 bases from V and 4 bases from J; bases unmatched to any gene: 9. Per the germline V gene, CDR1 is SGHVS and CDR2 is FQNEAQ. CDR3: CASSLIQPGLAYEQYF. The CDR3 region has the DNA TGTGCCAGCAGCTTAATTCAGCCGGGACTAGCTTACGAGCAGTACTTC.

This chain links TRBV6-2 or TRBV6-3 with TRBJ1-1; no clear D gene. The V end was cut by 4 bases, the J end by 4 bases, with 13 bases between. CDR3 length: 14 amino acids. CDR1 is MNHEY, CDR2 SVGEGT, per germline. The CDR3 here is CASSSPGKFTEAFF. The CDR3 DNA reads as TGTGCCAGCAGTTCCCCCGGGAAGTTCACTGAAGCTTTCTTT.

The chain recombines TRBV6-6 with TRBJ1-2; the match to TRBD1 covers 11 bases. CDR1 MNHNY and CDR2 SVGAGI come from the germline V gene (reference sequence). J lost 8 bases, V lost 6 bases, and 11 bases had no gene match. The CDR3 spans 15 residues. DNA of the CDR3: TGTGCCAGCAGCCCACAAGGACAGGGGGCAGGAGGCTACACCTTC. Translated: CASSPQGQGAGGYTF.

V usage is TRBV11-3 and J usage is TRBJ2-4; the D is unclear. The germline CDR1 and CDR2 sequences are SGHNT and YENEEA. Trimming shortened V by 0 bases and J by 2 bases, and 14 bases separated the two germline ends. This CDR3 comprises 17 residues. The CDR3 DNA reads as TGTGCCAGCAGCTTAGATACGGTCGAGAAATCCAAAAACATTCAGTACTTC. Protein product: CASSLDTVEKSKNIQYF.

The chain links TRBV11-2 to TRBJ1-5, with a weak D call TRBD1 (5 bases). This CDR3 contains 13 residues. V was shortened by 5 bases and J by 0 bases, with 5 bases between the two germline ends. CDR1 and CDR2 (germline): SGHAT, FQNNGV. The DNA for the CDR3 is TGTGCCAGCAGCGACAGTAGCAATCAGCCCCAGCATTTT. Amino acids: CASSDSSNQPQHF.

This sequence joins TRBV7-9 and TRBJ2-5, with 7 nucleotides matching TRBD1. CDR3 size: 15 residues. The V gene's germline CDR1 is SEHNR and CDR2 FQNEAQ (reference sequence). The junction had 3 bases not matched to a gene; V was cut back by 1 base and J by 1 base. Here the CDR3 reads CASSLGDRAQETQYF. For the CDR3, the DNA is TGTGCCAGCAGCTTAGGTGACAGGGCCCAAGAGACCCAGTACTTC.

The count of this clone is one. The chain couples TRBV28 to TRBJ1-6; D might be TRBD1 (5 bases). V lost 6 bases and J lost 8, with 14 bases in between. CDR1 is MDHEN, CDR2 SYDVKM, per germline. The CDR3 contains 14 residues. CDR3 DNA: TGTGCCAGCAGCTCCGGCGGGGGACATTCACCCCTCCACTTT. This codes for CASSSGGGHSPLHF. The full variable domain, its missing parts supplied by reference TRBV28 and TRBJ1-6, is DVKVTQSSRYLVKRTGEKVFLECVQDMDHENMFWYRQDPGLGLRLIYFSYDVKMKEKGDIPEGYSVSREKKERFSLILESASTNQTSMYLCASSSGGGHSPLHFGNGTRLTVT.

The sample holds a few counts of this clone. V usage is TRBV19 and J usage is TRBJ1-1; weak D call: TRBD1 (5 bases). The CDR3 has 16 residues. Trimming stripped 7 bases from V and 4 bases from J, with 22 bases between. From germline, CDR1 is LNHDA and CDR2 SQIVND (reference sequence). The DNA for the CDR3 is TGTGCCAGTATCAGTTTTGGGGCGAAGGGCCCCACTGAAGCTTTCTTT. Translated: CASISFGAKGPTEAFF.

This clone has just a few counts. This chain uses TRBV27 with TRBJ1-2, with 7 bases that match TRBD1. CDR1 is MNHEY, CDR2 SMNVEV, per germline (reference sequence). The CDR3 totals 16 residues. Trimming took 6 bases from V and 4 from J; bases not matched to a gene: 14. The CDR3 DNA sequence: TGTGCCAGCAGGATAATCGGGACAGCCGGGGGCTATGGCTACACCTTC. Translating gives CASRIIGTAGGYGYTF.